Following are 22 T cell receptor beta chains from one sample sequenced in a study of regulatory T cells in long-lasting Graves disease. Researchers made TCR beta libraries by using iRepertoire HTBI primers and running Arm-PCR on CDR3 regions. TCRdb used MiXCR to reprocess the multiplex PCR reads, holding one entry per CDR3 protein. The sample shows about 620,000 distinct CDR3 sequences, less than 20% of them seen only once. The sample's time point: newly diagnosed GD, antithyroid drugs for less than 3 months. RNA from PBMCs was the source of the TCR library. The sample was also reused in another study, on T cells in Graves' hyperthyroidism and ophthalmopathy.

This specimen was peripheral blood mononuclear cells (PBMCs), taken at new diagnosis, from a patient treated with antithyroid drugs. The receptor set was obtained from a woman aged 25 to 39 with Graves disease.

This clonotype occurred many times. The rearrangement joins TRBV6-9 to TRBJ1-4; TRBD1 aligns across 9 bases. V trimming: 3 bases; J trimming: 8 bases; junction bases outside the gene matches: 7. CDR3 length: 15 residues. CDR1 MNHGY and CDR2 SVAAGI come from the germline V gene. CDR3 sequence: CASSYRQGEGEKLFF. The DNA of the CDR3 is TGTGCCAGCAGTTACAGACAGGGGGAAGGGGAAAAACTGTTTTTT.

This clonotype was counted many times. The V and J genes are TRBV7-8 and TRBJ2-7, with D perhaps matching TRBD2 (6 bases). In germline, CDR1 is SGHVS, CDR2 FQNEAQ. V lost 1 base and J lost 2, with 12 bases in between. The CDR3 runs to 15 residues. For the CDR3, the DNA is TGTGCCAGCAGCTTAGGCAGGGAGGTAACCTACGAGCAGTACTTC. This codes for CASSLGREVTYEQYF.

This clonotype was recorded at least ten times. The CDR3 region has the DNA TGTGCCAGCAGCACCATTAGATACGGCTACACCTTC. Its protein product is CASSTIRYGYTF. This chain links TRBV6-1 with TRBJ1-2; D unresolved. Looked up from germline, CDR1 is MNHNS and CDR2 is SASEGT. The germline V and J ends were trimmed by 6 bases and 8 bases, with 13 bases remaining between them. The CDR3 loop spans 12 amino acids.

This clonotype has a count of ten or more. This chain connects TRBV28 to TRBJ2-2, with TRBD2 matching over 11 bases. With V trimmed by 7 bases and J by 7 bases, 17 bases remained unmatched. The germline V gene has CDR1 MDHEN and CDR2 SYDVKM. The CDR3 has 18 amino acids. CDR3 sequence (DNA): TGTGCCAGCACCGCTGTGGCCGGAAGTAGCGGGAGGGACGGGGAGCTGTTTTTT. Encoded protein: CASTAVAGSSGRDGELFF.

The CDR3 nucleotides are TGTGCCAGCACTAGTCTAGCGGGACTTCAAGTCGGGACAGATACGCAGTATTTT. This codes for CASTSLAGLQVGTDTQYF. This chain links TRBV6-1 with TRBJ2-3; 9 nucleotides line up with TRBD2. In germline, CDR1 is MNHNS, CDR2 SASEGT. The CDR3 is 18 amino acids. Losses at the gene ends were 7 bases for V and 3 bases for J; bases not matched to a gene: 17.

The chain carries TRBV25-1 and TRBJ1-2, with 8 positions matching TRBD1. The CDR3 runs 16 residues. The ends lost 2 bases at V and 4 bases at J; junction bases unmatched: 9. The germline V gene encodes CDR1 MGHDK and CDR2 SYGVNS. Written as DNA, the CDR3 is TGTGCCAGCAGTGAAACAACCTCGGACAGGGTCTATGGCTACACCTTC. Its translation is CASSETTSDRVYGYTF.

This clonotype was picked up many times. CDR3 sequence (DNA): TGTGCCAGCAGCTCAGTAGCGGGGCTGAACATTCAGTACTTC. Protein product: CASSSVAGLNIQYF. The V call is TRBV7-2, the J call TRBJ2-4; 8 positions agree with TRBD2. V lost 4 bases and J lost 7; bases outside the gene matches: 6. Germline V CDR1 and CDR2: SGHTA, FQGNSA. The length of the CDR3 is 14 residues. Complete variable domain (other parts from reference TRBV7-2 and TRBJ2-4): GAGVSQSPSNKVTEKGKDVELRCDPISGHTALYWYRQSLGQGLEFLIYFQGNSAPDKSGLPSDRFSAERTGGSVSTLTIQRTQQEDSAVYLCASSSVAGLNIQYFGAGTRLSVL.

The chain carries TRBV25-1 and TRBJ1-4; possible D gene TRBD1, 6 bases. V gave up 5 bases and J gave up 6 bases, with 22 bases separating them. Germline lookup yields CDR1 MGHDK and CDR2 SYGVNS. CDR3 size: 17 residues. The CDR3 region has the DNA TGTGCCAGCAGTCCCAAAGGGAAGGGGGGGCTGTATGAAAAACTGTTTTTT. Encoded protein: CASSPKGKGGLYEKLFF.

This clonotype was counted only a few times. This chain joins TRBV29-1 and TRBJ2-2; possible D gene TRBD2, 6 bases. This CDR3 has 12 residues. Germline-derived CDR1 and CDR2 are SQVTM and ANQGSEA. V shed 5 bases and J shed 6 bases, with 10 bases lying between them. CDR3: CSVRLVPGELFF. The DNA of the CDR3 is TGCAGCGTTCGACTAGTCCCCGGGGAGCTGTTTTTT.

The sample holds many counts of this clonotype. The rearrangement links TRBV18 to TRBJ1-2, with D unclear. CDR3 length equals 13 residues. The V gene lost 1 base and the J gene lost 3 bases, with 6 bases spanning the gap. Germline CDR1 is KGHSH and CDR2 is LQKENI. CDR3 in amino acids: CASSPRDDYGYTF. The DNA for the CDR3 is TGTGCCAGCTCACCACGAGATGACTATGGCTACACCTTC.

This clonotype was recorded many times. The rearrangement joins TRBV28 to TRBJ2-6; 9 nucleotides match TRBD1. The CDR3 is 17 amino acids. The junction had 6 bases not matched to a gene; V was cut back by 4 bases and J by 2 bases. Germline V gene data show CDR1 as MDHEN and CDR2 as SYDVKM. The CDR3 is CASSYGTGSPGANVLTF. The CDR3 DNA is TGTGCCAGCAGTTACGGGACAGGGAGCCCTGGGGCCAACGTCCTGACTTTC.

This clonotype was seen a few times. The V gene is TRBV5-1, the J gene TRBJ1-1; D uncertain. Germline CDR1 and CDR2: SGHRS and YFSETQ. V lost 2 bases to trimming and J lost 1 base, with 9 bases between them. CDR3 length: 14 amino acids. CDR3 in DNA: TGCGCCAGCAGCTTCTCTATCCAGAACACTGAAGCTTTCTTT. Its translation: CASSFSIQNTEAFF.

This clonotype was observed a handful of times. The chain joins TRBV5-1 to TRBJ2-1; D is possibly TRBD1 (6 bases). Germline-derived CDR1 and CDR2 are SGHRS and YFSETQ. The CDR3 is 17 amino acids. V was cut by 2 bases and J by 1 base, with 16 bases left in between. The chain's CDR3 is CASSFLGTQISYNEQFF. The CDR3 bases are TGCGCCAGCAGCTTTCTCGGGACACAAATATCCTACAATGAGCAGTTCTTC.

In its sample, this clonotype was seen a few times. A much larger clonotype is one base distant, so this may be a read error. CDR3 bases: TGCAGTGCTAGAGCTTCCTACAATGAGCAGTTCTTC. Residues: CSARASYNEQFF. V is TRBV20-1 and J is TRBJ2-1; no definite D call. Trimming removed 1 base at V and 1 base at J, with 2 bases between. Germline assignment: CDR1 DFQATT and CDR2 SNEGSKA (reference sequence). This CDR3 spans 12 amino acids.

Only a few counts were recorded for this clonotype. The chain joins TRBV10-2 to TRBJ2-7; 9 bases map to TRBD2. Germline V lookup: CDR1 WSHSY, CDR2 SAAADI. Losses at the gene ends were 6 bases for V and 3 bases for J; bases not matched to a gene: 6. The CDR3 has 14 amino acids. The CDR3 here is CASSISGSVYEQYF. The CDR3 nucleotides are TGCGCCAGCAGCATTAGCGGGAGCGTCTACGAGCAGTACTTC.

With respect to this clonotype: One base away lies a much larger clone, so this may be a sequencing read error. The rearrangement joins TRBV2 to TRBJ2-2, with a possible D match to TRBD1 (6 bases). The V end was cut by 8 bases, the J end by 7 bases, with 14 bases between. Germline V CDR1 and CDR2: SNHLY, FYNNEI. This CDR3 comprises 13 residues. The CDR3 protein is CASGYRVGGELFF. The CDR3 DNA sequence: TGTGCCAGCGGTTACAGGGTTGGCGGGGAGCTGTTTTTT.

This clonotype was found a few times. This sequence joins TRBV9 and TRBJ2-2; 7 bases fit TRBD1. Losses at the gene ends were 7 bases for V and 4 bases for J; bases not matched to a gene: 7. Germline V lookup: CDR1 SGDLS, CDR2 YYNGEE. This CDR3 has 14 amino acids. CDR3 sequence (DNA): TGTGCCAGCCAAGGGGGCTGGTCCACCGGGGAGCTGTTTTTT. This sequence encodes CASQGGWSTGELFF.

This rearrangement joins TRBV6-1 to TRBJ2-7; TRBD2 agrees at 9 bases. V shed 5 bases, J shed 2 bases, and the junction held 4 bases outside the gene matches. The V gene's germline CDR1 is MNHNS and CDR2 SASEGT. The CDR3 length is 14 residues. The CDR3 bases are TGTGCCAGCAGTTTACTAGCGGGCCCCTACGAGCAGTACTTC. It codes for CASSLLAGPYEQYF.

This chain joins TRBV18 and TRBJ2-1, with 8 bases aligning to TRBD2. Trimming removed 0 bases from V and 2 bases from J; junction bases left unmatched: 9. The CDR3 loop spans 18 amino acids. Germline V gives CDR1 KGHSH, CDR2 LQKENI. The CDR3 DNA sequence: TGTGCCAGCTCACCACCGTCCGGGAGGGCCTTAACCTACAATGAGCAGTTCTTC. This codes for CASSPPSGRALTYNEQFF.

Ten or more counts support this clonotype. The V gene is TRBV28, the J gene TRBJ2-3, with 8 bases fitting TRBD1. The CDR3 extends over 14 amino acids. CDR1 and CDR2 from the germline V gene are MDHEN and SYDVKM. Unmatched junction bases numbered 5, after V lost 5 bases and J lost 4 bases. CDR3 sequence reads: CASSQGARADTQYF. CDR3 nucleotide sequence: TGTGCCAGCAGTCAGGGGGCGCGTGCAGATACGCAGTATTTT.

This clonotype was observed a few times. The chain recombines TRBV3-1 with TRBJ2-2, with TRBD1 as a possible D gene (6 bases). Trimming stripped 4 bases from V and 6 bases from J, with 15 bases between. CDR1 is LGHDT and CDR2 is YNNKEL in the germline V gene (reference sequence). The CDR3 has 15 residues. CDR3 in amino acids: CASSPPTGGPGELFF. DNA of the CDR3: TGTGCCAGCAGCCCACCGACAGGCGGCCCCGGGGAGCTGTTTTTT.

Concerning this clonotype itself: One base away lies a much larger clone, so this may be a sequencing read error. This rearrangement joins TRBV7-2 to TRBJ1-1; 7 nucleotides line up with TRBD1. V was clipped by 3 bases and J by 1 base; unmatched bases: 8. Germline V gene data show CDR1 as SGHTA and CDR2 as FQGNSA. This CDR3 has 16 amino acids. This CDR3 is CASSLYGTATNTEAFF. The DNA of the CDR3 is TGTGCCAGCAGCTTGTATGGGACAGCCACGAACACTGAAGCTTTCTTT.